This T cell receptor beta chain originates from a study of T cells expressing NK-cell markers. Study-wide background: Most of the eight sequenced donors were classified as HCMV-seropositive, and one was classified as seronegative. Study-level results: The same clonotypes also predominated in the CD3+CD56-NKG2C+ fraction of several donors.

TCRdb reprocessed the 5' RACE reads and keeps a single row for each CDR3 protein, giving no DNA. This sample's clone table lists about 430,000 distinct CDR3 sequences. As concerns this clonotype: Its specificity is not known.

The sequenced sample was blood T cells: a sorted CD56 or NKG2C T cell subset, CD4+ or CD8+ T cells, or bulk PBMC T cells (not recorded which). The clonotype comes from a woman between 50 and 59 years old in good health.

CDR3 sequence reads: CASSLGDYLTGELFF. The rearrangement links TRBV6-5 to TRBJ2-2; the D call from TCRdb, TRBD2, cannot be confirmed without DNA. Germline values: CDR1 MNHEY, CDR2 SVGAGI. CDR3 size: 15 residues.